This is a list of T cell receptor beta chains from one sample in a study of PD-1 blockade in classical Hodgkin lymphoma. The data were produced by immunoSEQ multiplex PCR, yet TCRdb's version contains in-frame clones alone and is incomplete. The table includes tens of thousands of clones, roughly 78% detected once. Material: peripheral blood mononuclear cells (PBMCs), obtained before the fourth cycle of nivolumab. Source of these receptors: a human donor with classical Hodgkin lymphoma. Both conserved end residues are part of each CDR3. The D gene is left open where the match is weak. Some rows mark clone size as missing; the rest say once, few, many or name a class of expanded clone.

abundance,j_gene,d_gene,v_gene,CDR3nt,CDR3aa
NA,TRBJ1-5,NA,TRBV30,TGTGCCTGGAGTGTGGAGGGTGCTCAGCCCCAGCATTTT,CAWSVEGAQPQHF
NA,TRBJ1-2,TRBD1,TRBV13,TGTGCCAGCAGCTTCGGTAGGGACAGCCCACGTGGTGGCTACACCTTC,CASSFGRDSPRGGYTF
once,TRBJ1-2,NA,TRBV6-5,TGTGCCAGCAGTTACTCGAAGGCAGGGGTGGGTAGAGGCTACACCTTC,CASSYSKAGVGRGYTF
NA,TRBJ2-7,TRBD1,TRBV6-6,TGTGCCAGCAGATTAGGGACAGTCTACGAGCAGTACTTC,CASRLGTVYEQYF
NA,TRBJ2-1,TRBD1,TRBV5-8,TGTGCCAGCAGCTTGGACAGGGGCTCCTACAATGAGCAGTTCTTC,CASSLDRGSYNEQFF
NA,TRBJ2-1,TRBD1,TRBV7-9,TGTGCCAGCAGCTGGGACAGTTCCTACAATGAGCAGTTCTTC,CASSWDSSYNEQFF
NA,TRBJ1-1,NA,TRBV7-6,TGTGCCAGCAGCTCAACAGCAAGCACTGAAGCTTTCTTT,CASSSTASTEAFF
NA,TRBJ2-3,NA,TRBV18,TGTGCCAGCTCAACCGGGACCGTCGGCACAGATACGCAGTATTTT,CASSTGTVGTDTQYF
NA,TRBJ1-5,NA,TRBV30,TGTGCCTGGAGTGTCCAGGGCAATCAGCCCCAGCATTTT,CAWSVQGNQPQHF
NA,TRBJ2-5,TRBD2,TRBV7-2,TGTGCCAGCAGCTTAACGAGCGGGAGGGCTAGCGGGCTTCAAGAGACCCAGTACTTC,CASSLTSGRASGLQETQYF
NA,TRBJ2-3,NA,TRBV30,TGTGCCATCACGTCCGGGACCACGGGAGCAGATACGCAGTATTTT,CAITSGTTGADTQYF
NA,TRBJ1-1,NA,TRBV27,TGTGCCAGCGGGCTTGGGCTGAACACTGAAGCTTTCTTT,CASGLGLNTEAFF
NA,TRBJ1-2,TRBD1,TRBV2,TGTGCCAGCAGTGGGGTGACAGGGGATACGTGGGGTGGCTACACCTTC,CASSGVTGDTWGGYTF
NA,TRBJ2-7,NA,TRBV27,TGTGCCAGCAGTTTATCTGGCAGGGGTTCCTACGAGCAGTACTTC,CASSLSGRGSYEQYF
NA,TRBJ2-7,TRBD1,TRBV10-3,TGTGCCATCAGTGAGCCGGGACAGGGAGGAGAGCAGTACTTC,CAISEPGQGGEQYF
few,TRBJ2-1,TRBD2,TRBV7-2,TGTGCCAGCAGCTTAAGCGGGGGTTCCTACAATGAGCAGTTCTTC,CASSLSGGSYNEQFF
NA,TRBJ1-2,NA,TRBV4-3,TGCGCCAGCAGCCCGACCGGGGTATCGGTGAGTGGCTACACCTTC,CASSPTGVSVSGYTF
NA,TRBJ2-1,NA,TRBV7-9,TGTGCCAGCATCAGCCGGATGGGGGGTTTATACAATGAGCAGTTCTTC,CASISRMGGLYNEQFF
NA,TRBJ1-5,NA,TRBV6-1,TGTGCCAGCAGTGATGGGCTACAATCAGCCCAGCATTTT,CASSDGLQSAQHF
NA,TRBJ2-7,NA,TRBV1,TGCACCAGCAGCCAAGTCGGGGAGCAGTACTTC,CTSSQVGEQYF
few,TRBJ2-5,NA,TRBV19,TGTGCCAGTAGTTTTGCGTACCAAGAGACCCAGTACTTC,CASSFAYQETQYF
NA,TRBJ1-3,TRBD1,TRBV4-1,TGCGCCAGCAGCCAGCGGGACAGGGGGTACGGAAACACCATATATTTT,CASSQRDRGYGNTIYF
NA,TRBJ2-7,NA,TRBV7-3,TGTGCCAGCAGCGACGGGGGGCTCGAGCAGTACTTC,CASSDGGLEQYF
NA,TRBJ2-1,NA,TRBV10-3,TGTGCCATCAGTCGCGGGGAACTCGAGCAGTTCTTC,CAISRGELEQFF